The 13 T cell receptor beta chains below were found in one sample sequenced in a study of response to subunit inactivated influenza vaccine. TCRdb re-derived calls from the RT-PCR reads in MiXCR, one entry per CDR3 protein. The table lists 500,000 to 550,000 distinct CDR3 sequences, 7.6% of them singletons. The sample here was PBMCs from blood, taken less than 30 months after vaccination. The receptors here all came from a man between 50 and 69 years old who received an inactivated influenza vaccine.

This clonotype was counted only a few times. The chain carries TRBV6-4 and TRBJ2-2; 12 bases line up with TRBD2. In germline, CDR1 is MRHNA, CDR2 SNTAGT. This CDR3 region has 16 residues. The V and J ends lost 6 bases and 5 bases, in that order; junction bases with no gene match: 7. The DNA for the CDR3 is TGTGCCAGCAGCCTAGCGGGAGGGCCAAGTACCGGGGAGCTGTTTTTT. Its protein is CASSLAGGPSTGELFF.

This clonotype has ten or more counts. The gene calls are TRBV27 and TRBJ2-7; D unresolved. Trimming shortened V by 8 bases and J by 1 base, and 15 bases separated the two germline ends. This CDR3 contains 14 residues. Per germline, CDR1 MNHEY and CDR2 SMNVEV (reference sequence). The CDR3 spells CASYAWGRSYEQYF. CDR3 nucleotide sequence: TGTGCCAGCTATGCCTGGGGAAGATCCTACGAGCAGTACTTC.

This clonotype was recorded many times. The V and J genes are TRBV7-9 and TRBJ2-5; D remains unclear. The ends were cut back, 8 bases at V and 0 bases at J, with 13 bases in the middle. In germline, CDR1 is SEHNR, CDR2 FQNEAQ (reference sequence). The CDR3 totals 14 residues. The CDR3 sequence is CASGPVPYQETQYF. The DNA for the CDR3 is TGTGCCAGCGGGCCCGTGCCGTACCAAGAGACCCAGTACTTC.

Only a few counts were recorded for this clonotype. The chain joins TRBV5-6 to TRBJ2-1; the D gene is possibly TRBD1 (5 bases). The V gene's germline CDR1 is SGHDT and CDR2 YYEEEE. This CDR3 region has 16 residues. Trimming stripped 4 bases from V and 3 bases from J, with 17 bases between. The CDR3 sequence is CASSPFRQIRYNEQFF. The CDR3 nucleotides are TGTGCCAGCAGCCCCTTTAGACAGATTCGCTACAATGAGCAGTTCTTC.

This clonotype was counted only a few times. V is TRBV25-1 and J is TRBJ1-2, with a possible D match to TRBD1 (5 bases). The CDR3 has 13 residues. V was cut by 1 base and J by 5 bases, with 8 bases left in between. Germline CDR1 is MGHDK and CDR2 is SYGVNS. DNA of the CDR3: TGTGCCAGCAGTGAATTGGGGGGATATGGCTACACCTTC. Translating gives CASSELGGYGYTF.

This clonotype was picked up many times. This chain connects TRBV4-2 to TRBJ2-2, with D possibly matching TRBD2 (5 bases). The germline CDR1 and CDR2 sequences are LGHNA and YNFKEQ. Trimming shortened V by 11 bases and J by 1 base, and 11 bases separated the two germline ends. This CDR3 comprises 13 residues. CDR3 in DNA: TGTGCCGTGGATCGGGAGAACACCGGGGAGCTGTTTTTT. The encoded protein is CAVDRENTGELFF.

The V call is TRBV20-1, the J call TRBJ1-1, with D hard to call. Germline V CDR1 and CDR2: DFQATT, SNEGSKA (reference sequence). The V end lost 6 bases, the J end lost 1 base, and 9 bases lay between the germline ends. The length of the CDR3 is 12 residues. CDR3 protein: CSAPGPNTEAFF. CDR3 nucleotides: TGCAGTGCCCCCGGACCGAACACTGAAGCTTTCTTT.

This clonotype appeared a few times. At one boundary the junction diverges from the germline segment, which might be a read error. V gene TRBV6-2 or TRBV6-3 combines with J gene TRBJ2-7, with 10 nucleotides matching TRBD2. CDR1 and CDR2 (germline): MNHEY, SVGEGT. This CDR3 has 16 amino acids. The CDR3 here is CASRYWTSGSSYEQYF. CDR3 coding DNA: TGTGCCAGCAGATACTGGACTAGCGGCTCCTCCTACGAGCAGTACTTC.

This clonotype was counted only a few times. The CDR3 sequence is CASSQDFRESGLTQYF. The CDR3 DNA sequence: TGTGCCAGCAGCCAAGATTTTAGGGAATCGGGCCTTACGCAGTATTTT. V and J are TRBV4-2 and TRBJ2-3; no clear D gene. Germline loops: CDR1 LGHNA, CDR2 YNFKEQ. Trimming cost V 0 bases and J 8 bases, with 18 bases left between them. CDR3 length: 16 amino acids.

The chain carries TRBV7-9 and TRBJ2-3; D may be TRBD1 or TRBD2 (5 bases each). V lost 5 bases, J lost 8 bases, and 23 bases lay in between. Germline CDR1 reads SEHNR; CDR2 reads FQNEAQ (reference sequence). This CDR3 contains 16 residues. The CDR3 region has the DNA TGTGCCAGCAGCCCCCGGTCGGGACGGGACCTTGGTACGCAGTATTTT. Translated, it gives CASSPRSGRDLGTQYF. The variable domain in full, completed from reference TRBV7-9 and TRBJ2-3, reads DTGVSQNPRHKITKRGQNVTFRCDPISEHNRLYWYRQTLGQGPEFLTYFQNEAQLEKSRLLSDRFSAERPKGSFSTLEIQRTEQGDSAMYLCASSPRSGRDLGTQYFGPGTRLTVL.

This clonotype was found a few times. This chain links TRBV20-1 with TRBJ1-2; 8 nucleotides line up with TRBD1. With 5 bases clipped from V and 4 bases from J, the junction kept 6 bases outside the gene matches. Per germline, CDR1 DFQATT and CDR2 SNEGSKA (reference sequence). The CDR3 covers 13 residues. The CDR3 loop is CSAVGGQGYGYTF. The CDR3 DNA reads as TGCAGTGCTGTCGGCGGACAGGGCTATGGCTACACCTTC.

CDR3 coding DNA: TGTGCCAGCAGTTACTTCGGGACCGGGGAGCTGTTTTTT. Translation gives CASSYFGTGELFF. The genes are TRBV6-5 and TRBJ2-2; D unresolved. There are 13 residues in the CDR3. V lost 1 base to trimming and J lost 5 bases, with 5 bases between them. Germline V gene data show CDR1 as MNHEY and CDR2 as SVGAGI.

About this clonotype itself: A much more abundant neighbour one base away suggests this may be a read error. This chain joins TRBV7-9 and TRBJ2-3, with D maybe TRBD1 (5 bases). The germline V gene has CDR1 SEHNR and CDR2 FQNEAQ (reference sequence). The CDR3 runs to 15 residues. V lost 4 bases and J lost 0, with 11 bases in between. CDR3 DNA sequence: TGTGCCAGCAGCTCACGACAGCCAAGCACAGATACGCAGTATTTT. Protein product: CASSSRQPSTDTQYF.